This passage covers 13 T cell receptor beta chains from one sample sequenced in a study of cytomegalovirus exposure and HLA in healthy donors. Both 60 Vbeta primers and 13 Jbeta primers went into the PCR. Profiling relied on immunoSEQ multiplex PCR, and the TCRdb table lists in-frame clones only, not all of them. The sample comprises about 150,000 clones, about 68% of which are singletons, and around 2.3% rests with the top ten. Sequencing input: PBMCs. All receptors come from a man aged 25-45 years in good health and CMV-seronegative.

The chain employs TRBV28 and TRBJ2-7; 9 bases fit TRBD1. CDR1 is MDHEN and CDR2 is SYDVKM in the germline V gene. The CDR3 contains 12 residues. After removal of 8 bases from V and 4 bases from J, the junction contained 3 bases not matched to a gene. CDR3 residues: CASSGQGYEQYF. As DNA, the CDR3 is TGTGCCAGCTCGGGACAGGGTTACGAGCAGTACTTC.

This clone was recorded once. V is TRBV28 and J is TRBJ2-4; tentatively, D is TRBD2 (5 bases). Germline CDR1 is MDHEN and CDR2 is SYDVKM. The CDR3 loop spans 14 amino acids. The V end lost 5 bases, the J end lost 6 bases, and 14 bases lay between the germline ends. In DNA, the CDR3 is TGTGCCAGCAGTGCGGGTGGGTTTGTAAACATTCAGTACTTC. It encodes CASSAGGFVNIQYF.

This chain joins TRBV30 and TRBJ2-3; D is perhaps TRBD2 (6 bases). The CDR3 is made up of 13 amino acids. Germline V gene sequence: CDR1 GTSNPN, CDR2 SVGIG (reference sequence). V lost 0 bases to trimming and J lost 4 bases, with 8 bases between them. CDR3 sequence reads: CAWSVGGADTQYF. In nucleotides, the CDR3 is TGTGCCTGGAGTGTAGGAGGGGCAGATACGCAGTATTTT.

The CDR3 DNA sequence: TGTGCCAGCAGACTGACAGGGTCTCAAGAGACCCAGTACTTC. This codes for CASRLTGSQETQYF. The gene calls are TRBV6-5 and TRBJ2-5, with 7 bases fitting TRBD1. Germline V gives CDR1 MNHEY, CDR2 SVGAGI. CDR3 length: 14 residues. Trimming cost V 6 bases and J 2 bases; bases outside gene matches: 6.

The V and J genes are TRBV6-1 and TRBJ2-7; D possibly corresponds to TRBD1 (6 bases). This CDR3 contains 13 residues. Germline V gives CDR1 MNHNS, CDR2 SASEGT. The V end was cut by 10 bases, the J end by 6 bases, with 19 bases between. CDR3 coding DNA: TGTGCCATCCAGGACAGCCAAGTTACCGAGCAGTACTTC. It is translated as CAIQDSQVTEQYF.

V and J are TRBV2 and TRBJ2-5; possible D gene TRBD1, 5 bases. Germline loops: CDR1 SNHLY, CDR2 FYNNEI. The length of the CDR3 is 11 residues. The V gene lost 0 bases and the J gene lost 9 bases, with 5 bases spanning the gap. The CDR3 DNA is TGTGCCAGCAGTGAAGCAGGGGCCCAGTACTTC. Translation gives CASSEAGAQYF. Using reference TRBV2 and TRBJ2-5 for the parts outside the CDR3, the full variable domain is EPEVTQTPSHQVTQMGQEVILRCVPISNHLYFYWYRQILGQKVEFLVSFYNNEISEKSEIFDDQFSVERPDGSNFTLKIRSTKLEDSAMYFCASSEAGAQYFGPGTRLLVL.

CDR3 loop: CASSPSAGSSEQYF. Written as DNA, the CDR3 is TGTGCCAGCAGTCCCTCGGCGGGAAGTAGCGAGCAGTACTTC. V usage is TRBV28 and J usage is TRBJ2-7; possibly TRBD2 for D (6 bases). Germline V gives CDR1 MDHEN, CDR2 SYDVKM. The CDR3 has 14 residues. The ends were cut back, 5 bases at V and 6 bases at J, with 17 bases in the middle.

This chain connects TRBV4-1 to TRBJ1-1; D call uncertain. Trimming cost V 3 bases and J 1 base, with 12 bases left between them. The CDR3 length is 15 residues. Germline V lookup: CDR1 MGHRA, CDR2 YSYEKL. The CDR3 protein is CASSHLEDRNTEAFF. The CDR3 coding sequence is TGCGCCAGCAGCCATCTGGAGGATCGGAACACTGAAGCTTTCTTT.

This clone came up a few times. This rearrangement joins TRBV5-6 to TRBJ2-5; the match to TRBD1 covers 9 bases. The CDR3 has 16 residues. V trimming: 6 bases; J trimming: 11 bases; junction bases outside the gene matches: 20. CDR1 is SGHDT and CDR2 is YYEEEE in the germline V gene. The CDR3 sequence is CASTQTGTGISGEQYF. Written as DNA, the CDR3 is TGTGCCAGCACTCAAACCGGGACAGGGATCTCGGGGGAGCAGTACTTC.

The chain couples TRBV7-2 to TRBJ2-1; D perhaps matches TRBD1 (6 bases). Trimming left V 1 base short and J 5 bases short, with 9 bases between. CDR1 and CDR2 from the germline V gene are SGHTA and FQGNSA. The CDR3 is 14 residues long. The CDR3: CASSLEGQNNEQFF. The CDR3, as DNA: TGTGCCAGCAGCTTAGAAGGACAGAACAATGAGCAGTTCTTC.

The rearrangement links TRBV27 to TRBJ2-2; D is unresolved. The V gene's germline CDR1 is MNHEY and CDR2 SMNVEV (reference sequence). Trimming removed 8 bases from V and 0 bases from J, with 4 bases in between. The CDR3 covers 12 residues. CDR3 DNA: TGTGCCAGCGGCCCGAACACCGGGGAGCTGTTTTTT. Translated: CASGPNTGELFF.

DNA of the CDR3: TGTGCCAGTAGTGGGACAGGTTTTAGTGGCTACACCTTC. This gives the protein CASSGTGFSGYTF. The chain combines TRBV19 with TRBJ1-2; the match to TRBD1 covers 8 bases. Trimming cost V 5 bases and J 7 bases; bases outside gene matches: 6. CDR3 length: 13 residues. Germline loops: CDR1 LNHDA, CDR2 SQIVND (reference sequence).

This sequence joins TRBV28 and TRBJ1-4; D uncertain. The germline CDR1 and CDR2 sequences are MDHEN and SYDVKM. This CDR3 is 15 amino acids long. The V end lost 3 bases, the J end lost 2 bases, and 10 bases lay between the germline ends. CDR3 residues: CASSFAGSTNEKLFF. CDR3 in DNA: TGTGCCAGCAGTTTTGCGGGTTCGACTAATGAAAAACTGTTTTTT.